The rows below give T cell receptor beta chains drawn from one sample of a study of technical replicates of blood from several donors. Clones were sequenced by immunoSEQ multiplex PCR, and TCRdb holds only the in-frame ones, with some missing. The top ten clones hold about 0.37% of a sample with under 55,000 clones, more than 95% of them seen once. The sequencing input was T cells isolated from PBMCs. The receptors come from a human donor in good health. The CDR3 runs from the conserved cysteine through the conserved F or W. For some rows the clone size is stated as once, few or many, or as a class when expanded; others skip it.

v_call	j_call	clone_size	cdr3_aa
TRBV18	TRBJ1-2	-	CASSPQAGARYYGYTF
TRBV7-8	TRBJ1-1	-	CASSLVTTGGNTEAFF
TRBV2	TRBJ2-5	once	CASRNGQGETQYF
TRBV10-2	TRBJ2-1	-	CASSLLNEQFF
TRBV11-3	TRBJ2-7	-	CASSFETAYEQYF
TRBV2	TRBJ2-7	-	CASSEFDRGNEQYF
TRBV27	TRBJ2-4	-	CASSPYPQNIQYF
TRBV7-3	TRBJ2-7	-	CASSSQGSPNYEQYF
TRBV5-1	TRBJ2-1	-	CASTSSGANNEQFF
TRBV2	TRBJ1-1	few	CARQGNTEAFF
TRBV5-1	TRBJ1-1	-	CASSSGWGTGDTEAFF
TRBV27	TRBJ2-2	-	CASSLQGTGVVTGELFF
TRBV5-4	TRBJ1-1	-	CASSSTGQFEAFF
TRBV19	TRBJ2-7	-	CASSSWDSRYEQYF
TRBV6-5	TRBJ1-1	-	CASSYRGKGAEAFF
TRBV6-1	TRBJ1-4	-	CASSWTGGSEKLFF
TRBV4-3	TRBJ2-1	-	CASSQGVSGKSSYNEQFF
TRBV10-3	TRBJ1-4	-	CAIRPGQGNEKLFF
TRBV19	TRBJ2-7	-	CASSIDHRGTYEQYF
TRBV30	TRBJ2-6	-	CAWSLEFLSSGANVLTF
TRBV2	TRBJ2-3	once	CASSEVGLDTQYF
TRBV5-6	TRBJ1-1	-	CASSLDSLRMNTEAFF
TRBV7-9	TRBJ1-5	-	CASSSSGTNQPQHF
TRBV15	TRBJ2-5	-	CATSRAGMQETQYF
TRBV27	TRBJ2-1	-	CASSEGLASYNEQFF
TRBV29-1	TRBJ1-2	-	CSARDSNYGYTF
TRBV6-1	TRBJ1-5	-	CASSQQGAGNQPQHF
TRBV11-3	TRBJ2-7	-	CASSRLVLSEQYF
TRBV19	TRBJ2-5	-	CASSIGGIVQTQYF
TRBV9	TRBJ1-5	-	CASSSGQGDQPQHF
TRBV7-9	TRBJ2-3	-	CASSLDTSPGLAEITQYF
TRBV6-4	TRBJ2-1	-	CASLGRRQFF